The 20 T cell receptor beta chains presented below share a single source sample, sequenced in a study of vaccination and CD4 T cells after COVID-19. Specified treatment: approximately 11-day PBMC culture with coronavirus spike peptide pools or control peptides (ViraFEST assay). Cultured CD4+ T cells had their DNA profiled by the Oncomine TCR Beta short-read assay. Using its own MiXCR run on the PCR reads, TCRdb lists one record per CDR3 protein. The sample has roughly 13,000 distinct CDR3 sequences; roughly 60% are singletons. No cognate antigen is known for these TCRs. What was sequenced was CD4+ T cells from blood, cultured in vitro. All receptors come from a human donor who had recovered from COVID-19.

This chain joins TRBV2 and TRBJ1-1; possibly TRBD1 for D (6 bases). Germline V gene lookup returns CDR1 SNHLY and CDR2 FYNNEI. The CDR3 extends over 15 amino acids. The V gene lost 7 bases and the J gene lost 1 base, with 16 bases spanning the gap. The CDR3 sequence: CASIPGGRGNTEAFF. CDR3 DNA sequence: TGTGCCAGCATCCCTGGGGGGCGCGGGAACACTGAAGCTTTCTTT.

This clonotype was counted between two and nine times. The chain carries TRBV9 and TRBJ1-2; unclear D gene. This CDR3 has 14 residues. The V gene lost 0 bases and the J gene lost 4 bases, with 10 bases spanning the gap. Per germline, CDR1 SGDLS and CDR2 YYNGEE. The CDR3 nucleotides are TGTGCCAGCAGCGTAGAAGGCTCACTCTATGGCTACACCTTC. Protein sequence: CASSVEGSLYGYTF. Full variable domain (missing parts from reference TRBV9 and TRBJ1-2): DSGVTQTPKHLITATGQRVTLRCSPRSGDLSVYWYQQSLDQGLQFLIQYYNGEERAKGNILERFSAQQFPDLHSELNLSSLELGDSALYFCASSVEGSLYGYTFGSGTRLTVV.

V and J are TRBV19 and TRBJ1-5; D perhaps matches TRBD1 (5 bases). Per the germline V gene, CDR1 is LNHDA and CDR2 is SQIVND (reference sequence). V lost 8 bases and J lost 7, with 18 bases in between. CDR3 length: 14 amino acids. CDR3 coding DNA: TGTGCCAGTTCGACCGGGGCCCTGGTCCAGCCCCAGCATTTT. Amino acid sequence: CASSTGALVQPQHF.

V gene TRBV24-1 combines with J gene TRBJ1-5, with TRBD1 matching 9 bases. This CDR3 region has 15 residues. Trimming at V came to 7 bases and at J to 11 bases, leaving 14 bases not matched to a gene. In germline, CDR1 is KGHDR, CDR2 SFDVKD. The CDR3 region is CATRAGTGPRESQHF. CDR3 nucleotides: TGTGCCACCAGAGCCGGGACAGGGCCTAGGGAGTCCCAGCATTTT.

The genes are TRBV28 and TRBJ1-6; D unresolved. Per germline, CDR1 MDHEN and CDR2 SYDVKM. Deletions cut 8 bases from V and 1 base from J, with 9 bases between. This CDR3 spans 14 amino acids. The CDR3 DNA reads TGTGCCAGCGAGCTAAGGTCCTATAATTCACCCCTCCACTTT. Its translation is CASELRSYNSPLHF.

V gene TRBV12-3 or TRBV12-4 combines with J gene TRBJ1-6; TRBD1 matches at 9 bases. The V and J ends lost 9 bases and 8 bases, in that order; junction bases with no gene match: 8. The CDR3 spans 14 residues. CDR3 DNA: TGTGCCAGTTCGACCGGGACAGGGTATTCACCCCTCCACTTT. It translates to CASSTGTGYSPLHF.

This CDR3 reads CAARSASSYNEQFF. Here the CDR3 DNA reads TGTGCCGCTCGAAGCGCGAGCTCCTACAATGAGCAGTTCTTC. The gene calls are TRBV19 and TRBJ2-1; no clear D. Germline CDR1 reads LNHDA; CDR2 reads SQIVND (reference sequence). Trimming left V 11 bases short and J 0 bases short, with 14 bases between. CDR3 size: 14 residues.

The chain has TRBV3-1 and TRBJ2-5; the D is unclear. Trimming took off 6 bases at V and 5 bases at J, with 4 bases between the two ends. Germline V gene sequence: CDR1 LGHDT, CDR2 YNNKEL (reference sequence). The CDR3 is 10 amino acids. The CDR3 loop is CASSRETQYF. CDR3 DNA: TGTGCCAGCAGTCGGGAGACCCAGTACTTC.

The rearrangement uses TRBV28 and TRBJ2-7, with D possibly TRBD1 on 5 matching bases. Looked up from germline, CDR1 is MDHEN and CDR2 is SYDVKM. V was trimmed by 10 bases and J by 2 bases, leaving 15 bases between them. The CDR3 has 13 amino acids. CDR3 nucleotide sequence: TGTGCCACCCTAGGGGCCCAGACCTACGAGCAGTACTTC. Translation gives CATLGAQTYEQYF.

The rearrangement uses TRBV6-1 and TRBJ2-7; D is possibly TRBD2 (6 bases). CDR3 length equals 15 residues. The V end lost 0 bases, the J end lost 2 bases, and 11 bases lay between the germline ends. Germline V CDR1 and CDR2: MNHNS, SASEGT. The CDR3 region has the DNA TGTGCCAGCAGTGAAGCGCCGGGAGCACCCTACGAGCAGTACTTC. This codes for CASSEAPGAPYEQYF.

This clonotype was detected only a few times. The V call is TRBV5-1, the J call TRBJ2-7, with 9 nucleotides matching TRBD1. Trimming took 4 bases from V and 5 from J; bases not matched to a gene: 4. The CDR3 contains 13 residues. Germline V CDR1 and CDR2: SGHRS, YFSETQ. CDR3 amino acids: CASSPRQGDEQYF. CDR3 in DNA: TGCGCCAGCAGCCCCCGACAGGGGGACGAGCAGTACTTC.

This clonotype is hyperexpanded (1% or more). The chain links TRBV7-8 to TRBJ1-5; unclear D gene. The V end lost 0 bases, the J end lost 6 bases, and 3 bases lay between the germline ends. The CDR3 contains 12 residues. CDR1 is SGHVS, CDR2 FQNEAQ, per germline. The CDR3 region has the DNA TGTGCCAGCAGCTTAGCAGCTCAGCCCCAGCATTTT. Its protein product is CASSLAAQPQHF.

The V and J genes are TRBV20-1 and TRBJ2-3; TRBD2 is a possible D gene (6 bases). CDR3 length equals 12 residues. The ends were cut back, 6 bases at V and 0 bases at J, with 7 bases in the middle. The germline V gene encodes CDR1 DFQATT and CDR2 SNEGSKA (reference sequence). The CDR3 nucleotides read TGCAGTGCGGCGGGGAGCACAGATACGCAGTATTTT. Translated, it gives CSAAGSTDTQYF.

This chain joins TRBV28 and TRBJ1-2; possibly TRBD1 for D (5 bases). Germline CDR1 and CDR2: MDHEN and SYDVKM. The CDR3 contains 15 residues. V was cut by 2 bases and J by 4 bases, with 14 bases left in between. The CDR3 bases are TGTGCCAGCAGTTTAACCCAGGGACGCGGCTATGGCTACACCTTC. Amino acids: CASSLTQGRGYGYTF.

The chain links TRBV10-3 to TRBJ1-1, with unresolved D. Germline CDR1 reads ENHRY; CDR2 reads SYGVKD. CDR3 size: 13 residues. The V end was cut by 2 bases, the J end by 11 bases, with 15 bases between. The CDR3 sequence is CAISEGVPERAFF. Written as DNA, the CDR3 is TGTGCCATCAGTGAGGGGGTTCCGGAGAGGGCTTTCTTT.

The CDR3 loop is CSGTGTRGETQYF. The DNA for the CDR3 is TGCAGCGGTACCGGGACGAGGGGAGAGACCCAGTACTTC. The gene calls are TRBV29-1 and TRBJ2-5; D tentatively fits TRBD1 or TRBD2 (5 bases each). The V gene's germline CDR1 is SQVTM and CDR2 ANQGSEA. The CDR3 totals 13 residues. The germline V and J ends were trimmed by 7 bases and 4 bases, with 16 bases remaining between them.

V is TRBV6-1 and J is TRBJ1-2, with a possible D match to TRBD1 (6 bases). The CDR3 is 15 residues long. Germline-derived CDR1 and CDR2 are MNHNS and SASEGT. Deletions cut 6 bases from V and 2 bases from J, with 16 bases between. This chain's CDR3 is CASSRPQGGNYGYTF. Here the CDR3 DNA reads TGTGCCAGCAGCCGCCCTCAAGGGGGGAACTATGGCTACACCTTC.

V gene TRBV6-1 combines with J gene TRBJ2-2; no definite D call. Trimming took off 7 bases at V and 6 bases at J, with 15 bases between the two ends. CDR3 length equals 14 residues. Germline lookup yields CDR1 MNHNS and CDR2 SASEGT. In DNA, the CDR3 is TGTGCCAGCAAGCGACCACAAGACGCCGGGGAGCTGTTTTTT. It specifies CASKRPQDAGELFF.

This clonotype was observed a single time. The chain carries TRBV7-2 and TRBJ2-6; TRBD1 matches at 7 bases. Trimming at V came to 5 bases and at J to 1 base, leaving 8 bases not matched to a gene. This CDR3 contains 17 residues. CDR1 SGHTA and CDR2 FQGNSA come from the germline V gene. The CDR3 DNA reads TGTGCCAGCAGCACGACAGGGTTGGGATCTGGGGCCAACGTCCTGACTTTC. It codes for CASSTTGLGSGANVLTF.

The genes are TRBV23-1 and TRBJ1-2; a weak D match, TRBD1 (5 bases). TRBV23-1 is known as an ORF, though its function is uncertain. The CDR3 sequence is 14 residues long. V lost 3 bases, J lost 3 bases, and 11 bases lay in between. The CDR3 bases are TGCGCCAGCAGTCAGTCCAGGGTGCACTATGGCTACACCTTC. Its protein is CASSQSRVHYGYTF.